This T cell receptor (beta chain) was observed in a study of PD-1 blockade in mismatch repair-deficient tumors. Profiled with immunoSEQ multiplex PCR; TCRdb holds only in-frame clones, not every one. The table includes just under 65,000 clones, around 88% detected once. Trimming cost V 0 bases and J 3 bases; bases outside gene matches: 16. This CDR3 contains 19 residues. CDR1 is MGHRA, CDR2 YSYEKL, per germline. This receptor was identified in an adult with mismatch repair-deficient cancer. The V call is TRBV4-1, the J call TRBJ2-7; TRBD1 matches 8 bases. The source material was peripheral blood, sampled 52 weeks after starting pembrolizumab. CDR3 sequence: CASSQDPLRQGLGGYEQYF. Here the CDR3 DNA reads TGCGCCAGCAGCCAAGATCCTCTAAGACAGGGGCTAGGGGGCTACGAGCAGTACTTC.